The rows below give T cell receptor beta chains drawn from one sample of a study of early T cells in non-severe SARS-CoV-2 infection. MiXCR, applied by TCRdb to the 5' RACE reads, yields one record per CDR3 protein. The sample gives tens of thousands of distinct CDR3 sequences, 13% of which show up once; about 1% is in the top ten. The sequenced material came from whole blood. These receptors originate from an adult who was a healthcare worker with PCR-confirmed SARS-CoV-2 infection or an uninfected control (not recorded which). CDR3s include the opening cysteine and the closing phenylalanine or tryptophan. Each record gives: D gene, V gene, clone size, J gene, CDR3 protein, CDR3 DNA. D genes are given only for firm matches. Not every row has a clone size; where given, it reads once, few, many or a size class.

D gene: NA; V gene: TRBV27; clone size: few; J gene: TRBJ2-5; CDR3 protein: CASSLSKLPGAKGETQYF; CDR3 DNA: TGTGCCAGCAGTTTATCGAAATTGCCAGGGGCGAAGGGAGAGACCCAGTACTTC
D gene: NA; V gene: TRBV6-2/TRBV6-3; clone size: NA; J gene: TRBJ1-1; CDR3 protein: CASSYRSPQRDAFF; CDR3 DNA: TGTGCCAGCAGTTACCGCAGTCCCCAAAGGGATGCTTTCTTT
D gene: TRBD1; V gene: TRBV18; clone size: few; J gene: TRBJ1-4; CDR3 protein: CASSPARGQGDSEKLFF; CDR3 DNA: TGTGCCAGCTCACCAGCGAGGGGACAGGGTGATTCGGAAAAACTGTTTTTT
D gene: NA; V gene: TRBV7-9; clone size: NA; J gene: TRBJ2-7; CDR3 protein: CASSLGQSRPYEQYF; CDR3 DNA: TGTGCCAGCAGCTTAGGGCAGTCCAGGCCTTACGAGCAGTACTTC
D gene: TRBD2; V gene: TRBV2; clone size: many; J gene: TRBJ2-5; CDR3 protein: CASRAGGGSETQYF; CDR3 DNA: TGTGCCAGCAGAGCGGGAGGGGGCTCAGAGACCCAGTACTTC
D gene: TRBD2; V gene: TRBV28; clone size: few; J gene: TRBJ2-7; CDR3 protein: CASSFFLAGGGLEQYF; CDR3 DNA: TGTGCCAGCAGTTTTTTCCTAGCGGGAGGGGGCCTCGAGCAGTACTTC
D gene: TRBD2; V gene: TRBV9; clone size: many; J gene: TRBJ2-1; CDR3 protein: CASSVDPRGSNEQFF; CDR3 DNA: TGTGCCAGCAGCGTAGATCCTCGCGGGAGCAATGAGCAGTTCTTC
D gene: TRBD2; V gene: TRBV10-3; clone size: few; J gene: TRBJ2-1; CDR3 protein: CAISQLPSGRSYNEQFF; CDR3 DNA: TGTGCCATCAGTCAACTACCAAGCGGGAGGAGCTACAATGAGCAGTTCTTC
D gene: TRBD2; V gene: TRBV20-1; clone size: many; J gene: TRBJ2-7; CDR3 protein: CSARDSLAGFYEQYF; CDR3 DNA: TGCAGTGCTAGAGATTCACTAGCGGGGTTCTACGAGCAGTACTTC
D gene: NA; V gene: TRBV29-1; clone size: NA; J gene: TRBJ1-2; CDR3 protein: CSVTTAAAGYTF; CDR3 DNA: TGCAGCGTTACGACAGCAGCGGCGGGCTACACCTTC
D gene: TRBD1; V gene: TRBV28; clone size: many; J gene: TRBJ2-4; CDR3 protein: CASSSTGGKNIQYF; CDR3 DNA: TGTGCCAGCAGTTCAACAGGGGGTAAAAACATTCAGTACTTC
D gene: NA; V gene: TRBV19; clone size: many; J gene: TRBJ2-2; CDR3 protein: CASSVTVTGELFF; CDR3 DNA: TGTGCCAGTAGTGTGACCGTTACCGGGGAGCTGTTTTTT
D gene: NA; V gene: TRBV29-1; clone size: few; J gene: TRBJ2-7; CDR3 protein: CSVEERASYEQYF; CDR3 DNA: TGCAGCGTTGAAGAGAGAGCGAGTTACGAGCAGTACTTC
D gene: TRBD1; V gene: TRBV2; clone size: NA; J gene: TRBJ2-7; CDR3 protein: CASSVQDRGFYEQYF; CDR3 DNA: TGTGCCAGCAGTGTCCAGGACAGGGGGTTTTACGAGCAGTACTTC
D gene: NA; V gene: TRBV5-1; clone size: many; J gene: TRBJ1-1; CDR3 protein: CASSPWTGRNTEAFF; CDR3 DNA: TGCGCCAGCAGCCCCTGGACGGGACGGAACACTGAAGCTTTCTTT
D gene: NA; V gene: TRBV2; clone size: many; J gene: TRBJ2-4; CDR3 protein: CASSGLREPPAAKNIQYF; CDR3 DNA: TGTGCCAGCAGTGGCCTTCGGGAACCGCCGGCGGCCAAAAACATTCAGTACTTC
D gene: NA; V gene: TRBV28; clone size: NA; J gene: TRBJ1-1; CDR3 protein: CASTPRWQEAFF; CDR3 DNA: TGTGCCAGCACTCCCCGGTGGCAGGAAGCTTTCTTT
D gene: NA; V gene: TRBV7-2; clone size: NA; J gene: TRBJ2-7; CDR3 protein: CASSLAPGLKEQYF; CDR3 DNA: TGTGCCAGCAGCTTAGCGCCAGGGCTAAAAGAGCAGTACTTC